The text below deals with one T cell receptor (beta chain). Other DNA sequences in the same sample also yield this CDR3. This specimen belongs to a study of blood T cell repertoires in COVID-19. Study at large: Samples of COVID-19 (acute and convalescent) were obtained from the United States, Italy and Spain.

Trimming took 6 bases from V and 6 from J; bases not matched to a gene: 4. The germline V gene encodes CDR1 MDHEN and CDR2 SYDVKM. There are 14 residues in the CDR3. Method: immunoSEQ multiplex PCR; TCRdb's copy keeps in-frame clones and lacks some. The repertoire holds approximately 240,000 clones, with around nine tenths as singletons. The chain recombines TRBV28 with TRBJ1-5; 11 bases agree with TRBD1. This sequence originates from a woman aged 40 to 50 who had recovered from COVID-19. The material sequenced was peripheral blood. CDR3 amino acids: CASSGQGAGQPQHF. The CDR3 region has the DNA TGTGCCAGCAGCGGACAGGGGGCGGGTCAGCCCCAGCATTTT.